A single sample gave rise to the 12 T cell receptor beta chains below, sequenced in a study of CD8 T cells in Susac syndrome. RNA totalling about 0.5 to 1 ug underwent reverse transcription with random hexamers. TCRdb processed the immunoSEQ multiplex PCR reads anew with MiXCR; each CDR3 protein has one entry. Of around 150,000 distinct CDR3 sequences in the sample, 95% were seen once. The sequenced material came from CD8+ T cells from PBMCs. The receptors come from a human donor with Susac syndrome.

The rearrangement joins TRBV13 to TRBJ2-5; no definite D call. Germline V lookup: CDR1 PRHDT, CDR2 FYEKMQ (reference sequence). The CDR3 has 14 residues. Trimming stripped 6 bases from V and 0 bases from J, with 11 bases between. The CDR3 sequence is CASRPPRNQETQYF. The CDR3 coding sequence is TGTGCCAGCAGACCACCGAGAAACCAAGAGACCCAGTACTTC.

In this sample, this clonotype turned up once. The V call is TRBV2, the J call TRBJ1-1; no clear D gene. The length of the CDR3 is 13 residues. The V end was cut by 7 bases, the J end by 2 bases, with 11 bases between. Germline CDR1 is SNHLY and CDR2 is FYNNEI. The CDR3 sequence: CASKMAVNTEAFF. The CDR3 nucleotides are TGTGCCAGCAAGATGGCGGTAAACACTGAAGCTTTCTTT.

J is TRBJ2-3 and V is TRBV4-2; D might be TRBD1 (6 bases). V shed 0 bases and J shed 4 bases, with 17 bases lying between them. CDR3 length equals 17 residues. Germline lookup yields CDR1 LGHNA and CDR2 YNFKEQ. The CDR3 sequence: CASSQESQGRVADTQYF. CDR3 nucleotides: TGTGCCAGCAGCCAAGAATCTCAGGGGCGAGTCGCAGATACGCAGTATTTT.

The chain recombines TRBV30 with TRBJ1-1; tentatively, D is TRBD1 (5 bases). This CDR3 is built from 16 residues. V lost 3 bases and J lost 0, with 17 bases in between. Germline assignment: CDR1 GTSNPN and CDR2 SVGIG (reference sequence). The CDR3 reads CAWRARWGRMNTEAFF. CDR3 bases: TGTGCCTGGAGAGCACGGTGGGGGAGGATGAACACTGAAGCTTTCTTT.

The chain uses TRBV5-4 and TRBJ2-7, with D unresolved. From germline, CDR1 is SGHNT and CDR2 YYREEE (reference sequence). V was cut by 5 bases and J by 2 bases, with 14 bases left in between. The length of the CDR3 is 14 residues. CDR3 bases: TGTGCCAGCAGTACGGGCCCTATCCCCTACGAGCAGTACTTC. The encoded protein is CASSTGPIPYEQYF.

This sequence joins TRBV14 and TRBJ2-5; D possibly corresponds to TRBD2 (6 bases). The V and J ends lost 1 base and 4 bases respectively, with 10 bases between them. The CDR3 is 14 residues long. Germline V gives CDR1 SGHDN, CDR2 FVKESK. The CDR3 DNA follows: TGTGCCAGCAGCCAAGTGGAGGGAGGAGAGACCCAGTACTTC. Protein product: CASSQVEGGETQYF.

The gene calls are TRBV3-1 and TRBJ1-4; possible D gene TRBD1, 5 bases. Looked up from germline, CDR1 is LGHDT and CDR2 is YNNKEL (reference sequence). The CDR3 is 17 amino acids. V was shortened by 0 bases and J by 0 bases, with 11 bases between the two germline ends. CDR3 in amino acids: CASSQDGETATNEKLFF. DNA for the CDR3: TGTGCCAGCAGCCAAGATGGGGAGACAGCAACTAATGAAAAACTGTTTTTT.

The chain links TRBV2 to TRBJ2-7; D is ambiguous. The V and J ends lost 4 bases and 9 bases respectively, with 7 bases between them. In germline, CDR1 is SNHLY, CDR2 FYNNEI. The CDR3 totals 10 residues. The CDR3 is CASSGPGQYF. CDR3 coding DNA: TGTGCCAGCAGTGGACCCGGGCAGTACTTC.

This chain connects TRBV5-1 to TRBJ2-4; D is possibly TRBD2 (6 bases). The CDR3 contains 15 residues. The V gene's germline CDR1 is SGHRS and CDR2 YFSETQ. V was clipped by 7 bases and J by 4 bases, with 18 bases between them. The CDR3 is CASRKRGWKKNIQYF. The CDR3 DNA follows: TGCGCCAGCCGTAAACGGGGGTGGAAAAAAAACATTCAGTACTTC.

The chain couples TRBV9 to TRBJ2-7, with 9 positions matching TRBD2. The germline V gene has CDR1 SGDLS and CDR2 YYNGEE. The length of the CDR3 is 16 residues. V was pared by 4 bases and J by 1 base, with 9 bases of the junction left unmatched. CDR3 nucleotides: TGTGCCAGCAGCCCCCCGGGTAGCGGGAGATCCTACGAGCAGTACTTC. Residues: CASSPPGSGRSYEQYF.

The chain uses TRBV4-1 and TRBJ2-5; 9 nucleotides line up with TRBD1. The CDR3 contains 14 residues. Germline V lookup: CDR1 MGHRA, CDR2 YSYEKL. V gave up 3 bases and J gave up 4 bases; unmatched junction bases: 3. As DNA, the CDR3 is TGCGCCAGCAGCCAGGACAGGGGAAGAGAGACCCAGTACTTC. Translating gives CASSQDRGRETQYF.

The rearrangement links TRBV5-4 to TRBJ2-7, with a possible D match to TRBD2 (5 bases). V dropped 2 bases and J dropped 3 bases, with 9 bases sitting between them. Germline lookup yields CDR1 SGHNT and CDR2 YYREEE (reference sequence). This CDR3 contains 13 residues. In nucleotides, the CDR3 is TGTGCCAGCAGCTTCGGACTCAACTACGAGCAGTACTTC. Protein sequence: CASSFGLNYEQYF.